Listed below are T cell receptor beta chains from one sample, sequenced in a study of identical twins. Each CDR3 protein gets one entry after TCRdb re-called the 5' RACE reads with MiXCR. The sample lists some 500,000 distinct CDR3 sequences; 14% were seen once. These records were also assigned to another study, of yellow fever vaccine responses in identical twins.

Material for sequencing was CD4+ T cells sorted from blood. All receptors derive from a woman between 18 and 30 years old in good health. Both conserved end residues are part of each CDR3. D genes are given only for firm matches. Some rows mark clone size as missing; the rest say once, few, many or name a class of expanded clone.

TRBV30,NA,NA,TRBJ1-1,CAWSVWQPNTEAFF,TGTGCCTGGAGTGTATGGCAGCCAAACACTGAAGCTTTCTTT
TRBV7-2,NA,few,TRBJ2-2,CASSPAQGGELFF,TGTGCCAGCAGCCCAGCTCAGGGCGGGGAGCTGTTTTTT
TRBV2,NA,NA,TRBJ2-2,CASTPTGTGELFF,TGTGCCAGCACACCTACAGGGACCGGGGAGCTGTTTTTT
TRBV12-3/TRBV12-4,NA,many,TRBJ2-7,CASSLPRDEQYF,TGTGCCAGCAGTTTGCCCAGGGACGAGCAGTACTTC
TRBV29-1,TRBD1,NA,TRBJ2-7,CSVEGGPGTGGAYEQYF,TGCAGCGTTGAAGGGGGTCCCGGGACAGGGGGCGCCTACGAGCAGTACTTC
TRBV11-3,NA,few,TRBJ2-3,CASSKQGRTDTQYF,TGTGCCAGCAGCAAACAGGGCCGCACAGATACGCAGTATTTT
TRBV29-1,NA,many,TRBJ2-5,CSVLGAPETQYF,TGCAGCGTTCTGGGGGCCCCAGAGACCCAGTACTTC
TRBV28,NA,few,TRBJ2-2,CASSGPTGSGELFF,TGTGCCAGCAGCGGGCCCACAGGGTCCGGGGAGCTGTTTTTT
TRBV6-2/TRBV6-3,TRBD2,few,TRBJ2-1,CASSYVIGTSGRNNEQFF,TGTGCCAGCAGTTACGTAATCGGCACTAGCGGGAGGAACAATGAGCAGTTCTTC
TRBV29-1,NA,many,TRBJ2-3,CSVGGGELGTDTQYF,TGCAGCGTAGGGGGGGGCGAATTAGGCACAGATACGCAGTATTTT
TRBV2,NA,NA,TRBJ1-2,CASNLRTDGYTF,TGTGCCAGCAACCTACGGACAGACGGCTACACCTTC
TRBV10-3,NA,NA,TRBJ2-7,CAISGERNEQYF,TGTGCCATCAGTGGAGAGAGAAACGAGCAGTACTTC
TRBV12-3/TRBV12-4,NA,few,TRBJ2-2,CASSLGRSNTGELFF,TGTGCCAGCAGTTTGGGACGATCGAACACCGGGGAGCTGTTTTTT
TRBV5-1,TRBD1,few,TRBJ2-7,CASSLGDRASEQYF,TGCGCCAGCAGCTTGGGGGACAGGGCCTCCGAGCAGTACTTC